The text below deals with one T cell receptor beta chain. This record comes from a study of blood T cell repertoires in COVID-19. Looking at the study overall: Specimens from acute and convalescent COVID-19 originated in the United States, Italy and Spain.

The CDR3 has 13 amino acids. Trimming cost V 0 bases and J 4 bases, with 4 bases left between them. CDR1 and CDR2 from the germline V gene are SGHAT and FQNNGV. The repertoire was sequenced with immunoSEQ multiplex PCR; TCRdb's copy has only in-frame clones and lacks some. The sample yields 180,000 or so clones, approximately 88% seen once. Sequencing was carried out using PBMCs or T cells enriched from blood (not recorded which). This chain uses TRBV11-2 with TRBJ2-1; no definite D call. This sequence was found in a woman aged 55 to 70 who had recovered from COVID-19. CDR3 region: CASSLERYNEQFF. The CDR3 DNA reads TGTGCCAGCAGCTTAGAGCGGTACAATGAGCAGTTCTTC.